One sample yielded the 25 T cell receptor beta chains listed below, sequenced in a study of metastatic and nonmetastatic thyroid tumors. Thyroid surgery was performed in patients who had received no treatment beforehand. TCRdb re-called the PCR reads via MiXCR. The repertoire has just over 20,000 clones, 36% of them found once; the top ten carry 25% to 35%. Material for sequencing was tumor tissue. The receptors were gathered from a female donor with papillary thyroid cancer or a benign thyroid nodule (not recorded which). Some clones in this sample may be carry-over from other donors' samples.

The chain has TRBV5-1 and TRBJ1-2; D perhaps matches TRBD1 (6 bases). CDR1 is SGHRS and CDR2 is YFSETQ in the germline V gene. This CDR3 spans 13 amino acids. V shed 2 bases and J shed 5 bases, with 10 bases lying between them. CDR3 amino acids: CASSFGQIYGYTF. The CDR3 nucleotides read TGCGCCAGCAGCTTTGGACAGATTTATGGCTACACCTTC.

The J gene is TRBJ1-2, the V gene TRBV5-1, with 8 nucleotides matching TRBD1. Looked up from germline, CDR1 is SGHRS and CDR2 is YFSETQ. This CDR3 region has 16 residues. Trimming at V came to 0 bases and at J to 5 bases, leaving 9 bases not matched to a gene. CDR3 residues: CASSLELAGGVYGYTF. DNA for the CDR3: TGCGCCAGCAGCTTGGAGCTCGCAGGGGGCGTATATGGCTACACCTTC.

This clone has a handful of counts. The chain uses TRBV6-1 and TRBJ1-2; 9 nucleotides line up with TRBD1. The germline gives CDR1 MNHNS, CDR2 SASEGT. The length of the CDR3 is 15 residues. V lost 7 bases, J lost 6 bases, and 12 bases stayed unmatched. The DNA for the CDR3 is TGTGCCAGCATGGACCGGGACAGGGTTATCCATGGCTACACCTTC. Translated: CASMDRDRVIHGYTF.

This clone was counted a single time. As DNA, the CDR3 is TGCGCCAGCAGCTCCATAGCGGGGCACTACGAGCAGTACTTC. Translated, it gives CASSSIAGHYEQYF. This chain connects TRBV5-1 to TRBJ2-7, with 8 bases matching TRBD2. Trimming at V came to 3 bases and at J to 3 bases, leaving 5 bases not matched to a gene. The germline V gene encodes CDR1 SGHRS and CDR2 YFSETQ. This CDR3 region has 14 residues.

CDR3 DNA sequence: TGTGCCAGCAGTTACTCCCGGGACTCCGCCTCTGAGCAGTTCTTC. Its translation: CASSYSRDSASEQFF. This chain connects TRBV6-2 or TRBV6-3 to TRBJ2-1, with TRBD2 as a possible D gene (6 bases). The CDR3 extends over 15 amino acids. Germline CDR1 is MNHEY and CDR2 is SVGEGT. V dropped 0 bases and J dropped 9 bases, with 15 bases sitting between them.

The chain joins TRBV6-9 to TRBJ1-5; a weak D match, TRBD1 (5 bases). Trimming took off 6 bases at V and 1 base at J, with 10 bases between the two ends. CDR3 length equals 14 residues. In germline, CDR1 is MNHGY, CDR2 SVAAGI. As DNA, the CDR3 is TGTGCCAGCAGCCCGGGACTAAGCAATCAGCCCCAGCATTTT. It translates to CASSPGLSNQPQHF.

The V and J genes are TRBV11-1 and TRBJ2-1; D unclear. CDR3 length equals 15 residues. The V end was cut by 3 bases, the J end by 2 bases, with 11 bases between. CDR1 and CDR2 from the germline V gene are SGHAT and FQDESV (reference sequence). CDR3 coding DNA: TGTGCCAGCAGCTTGGCTGGAGTCCCCTACAATGAGCAGTTCTTC. Its protein is CASSLAGVPYNEQFF.

This clone was counted only a few times. The chain couples TRBV7-3 to TRBJ2-1; D is unresolved. The germline V gene encodes CDR1 SGHTA and CDR2 FQGTGA. With 0 bases removed from V and 6 bases from J, the gap between germline ends came to 3 bases. This CDR3 contains 12 residues. This chain's CDR3 is CASSLTGNEQFF. The CDR3, as DNA: TGTGCCAGCAGCTTAACGGGCAATGAGCAGTTCTTC. Variable domain in full (rest from reference TRBV7-3 and TRBJ2-1): GAGVSQTPSNKVTEKGKYVELRCDPISGHTALYWYRQSLGQGPEFLIYFQGTGAADDSGLPNDRFFAVRPEGSVSTLKIQRTERGDSAVYLCASSLTGNEQFFGPGTRLTVL.

This clone came up a few times. The chain couples TRBV6-4 to TRBJ2-1, with 7 bases identical to TRBD2. The CDR3 contains 15 residues. Germline V lookup: CDR1 MRHNA, CDR2 SNTAGT. Trimming at V came to 4 bases and at J to 7 bases, leaving 10 bases not matched to a gene. The CDR3 protein is CASSVRLAVFNEQFF. The DNA of the CDR3 is TGTGCCAGCAGTGTGCGTCTAGCGGTATTTAATGAGCAGTTCTTC.

The genes are TRBV3-1 and TRBJ2-2, with D possibly TRBD2 on 5 matching bases. CDR3 length: 14 amino acids. V was pared by 8 bases and J by 2 bases, with 12 bases between. Germline CDR1 and CDR2: LGHDT and YNNKEL (reference sequence). CDR3: CASSERSNTGELFF. The CDR3, as DNA: TGTGCCAGCTCAGAGCGGAGCAACACCGGGGAGCTGTTTTTT.

This clone was picked up a small number of times. This chain connects TRBV24-1 to TRBJ2-5, with a weak D call TRBD2 (5 bases). Trimming removed 5 bases from V and 7 bases from J, with 13 bases in between. In germline, CDR1 is KGHDR, CDR2 SFDVKD. The CDR3 length is 13 residues. The DNA of the CDR3 is TGTGCCACCAGTGGAGAGGGTTCATGGACCCAGTACTTC. Encoded protein: CATSGEGSWTQYF.

The chain joins TRBV12-3 or TRBV12-4 to TRBJ2-6; 8 positions match TRBD2. V shed 6 bases and J 0 bases; nucleotides not matched to a gene: 1. This CDR3 spans 15 amino acids. CDR3 bases: TGTGCCAGCAGACGGGGGGGCTCTGGGGCCAACGTCCTGACTTTC. It codes for CASRRGGSGANVLTF.

The chain uses TRBV27 and TRBJ1-2, with D unclear. Trimming removed 5 bases from V and 4 bases from J, with 17 bases in between. CDR3 size: 15 residues. Germline assignment: CDR1 MNHEY and CDR2 SMNVEV (reference sequence). The CDR3: CASSPSSWGSYGYTF. The CDR3 nucleotides are TGTGCCAGCAGTCCCTCGTCGTGGGGATCCTATGGCTACACCTTC.

The chain joins TRBV15 to TRBJ2-7; D not resolved. The CDR3 contains 16 residues. Trimming cost V 0 bases and J 2 bases, with 14 bases left between them. Germline V lookup: CDR1 LNHNV, CDR2 YYDKDF (reference sequence). This CDR3 is CATSRDSGDIAYEQYF. The CDR3 bases are TGTGCCACCAGCAGAGATTCAGGAGACATAGCCTACGAGCAGTACTTC.

This chain uses TRBV11-2 with TRBJ2-1; the D is unclear. Germline V gives CDR1 SGHAT, CDR2 FQNNGV. Trimming took off 8 bases at V and 0 bases at J, with 20 bases between the two ends. This CDR3 is built from 17 residues. CDR3 nucleotides: TGTGCCAGCTCCGCCGGTGGCACAGTGAGCTCCTACAATGAGCAGTTCTTC. It specifies CASSAGGTVSSYNEQFF.

With regard to this clone: The junction differs from germline at one of its ends, possibly a read error. The chain combines TRBV11-2 with TRBJ1-1, with no clear D. This CDR3 has 13 residues. Germline CDR1 and CDR2: SGHAT and FQNNGV. Here the CDR3 DNA reads TGTGCCAGCAGCTTGAAGAGGAACACTGAAGCCTTCTTT. It yields the protein CASSLKRNTEAFF.

The V gene is TRBV20-1, the J gene TRBJ2-1; 12 bases are a match to TRBD2. V lost 0 bases to trimming and J lost 8 bases; unmatched junction nucleotides: 5. There are 15 residues in the CDR3. In germline, CDR1 is DFQATT, CDR2 SNEGSKA (reference sequence). The CDR3 DNA follows: TGCAGTGCTAGAGATCGGCGACTAGCGGGAGATGAGCAGTTCTTC. Translation gives CSARDRRLAGDEQFF.

This clone was detected a few times. CDR3 DNA sequence: TGCAGTGCTAGATCGGGAGGGAGCAGCGAGCAGTACTTC. It yields the protein CSARSGGSSEQYF. This sequence joins TRBV20-1 and TRBJ2-7; 8 nucleotides agree with TRBD2. Germline V CDR1 and CDR2: DFQATT, SNEGSKA (reference sequence). Germline trimming cut 2 bases from V and 6 bases from J; bases unmatched to any gene: 6. This CDR3 contains 13 residues.

This clone showed up just once. The chain joins TRBV9 to TRBJ2-2; TRBD2 might be the D (6 bases). The CDR3 is made up of 15 amino acids. The ends were cut back, 3 bases at V and 10 bases at J, with 19 bases in the middle. Germline V gene data show CDR1 as SGDLS and CDR2 as YYNGEE. Here the CDR3 DNA reads TGTGCCAGCAGCGCCTCGGCGGGGAGGTCCGTGGAGCTGTTTTTT. Translating gives CASSASAGRSVELFF.

This chain uses TRBV20-1 with TRBJ1-4; weak D call: TRBD1 (6 bases). Trimming stripped 5 bases from V and 12 bases from J, with 19 bases between. Germline-derived CDR1 and CDR2 are DFQATT and SNEGSKA (reference sequence). The CDR3 runs to 13 residues. CDR3 DNA: TGCAGTGCTGCGAACAGGGCTTACGGGGAACTGTTTTTT. It translates to CSAANRAYGELFF.

This clone occurred once. The chain couples TRBV20-1 to TRBJ1-2; D unresolved. CDR3 length: 16 residues. Trimming removed 3 bases at V and 0 bases at J, with 17 bases between. Germline CDR1 is DFQATT and CDR2 is SNEGSKA (reference sequence). The CDR3 loop reads CSASGPRGVSNYGYTF. CDR3 DNA: TGCAGTGCTAGTGGTCCCCGTGGGGTCTCTAACTATGGCTACACCTTC.

The chain combines TRBV10-2 with TRBJ2-3; D unclear. Trimming pared 6 bases from V and 7 bases from J, leaving 14 bases between. The germline gives CDR1 WSHSY, CDR2 SAAADI. The CDR3 has 13 amino acids. The CDR3 sequence: CASSNGARNTQYF. CDR3 coding DNA: TGCGCCAGCAGCAATGGTGCCAGAAATACGCAGTATTTT.

The chain recombines TRBV7-2 with TRBJ2-7; D is possibly TRBD2 (7 bases). The V gene lost 5 bases and the J gene lost 2 bases, with 16 bases spanning the gap. Germline CDR1 and CDR2: SGHTA and FQGNSA. CDR3 length: 15 residues. CDR3 in DNA: TGTGCCAGCAGCCCCATGGGGGGGACAACCTACGAGCAGTACTTC. Encoded protein: CASSPMGGTTYEQYF.

This chain uses TRBV28 with TRBJ1-1; no clear D. Deletions cut 8 bases from V and 5 bases from J, with 9 bases between. The CDR3 is 11 amino acids. Per the germline V gene, CDR1 is MDHEN and CDR2 is SYDVKM. CDR3: CASALATEAFF. In DNA form, the CDR3 reads TGTGCCAGCGCGCTGGCGACTGAAGCTTTCTTT.

The chain employs TRBV28 and TRBJ2-7; 8 positions match TRBD2. This CDR3 comprises 14 residues. Germline V gene lookup returns CDR1 MDHEN and CDR2 SYDVKM. The J segment lost 3 bases and the V segment lost 3 bases, leaving 4 bases of the junction unmatched. The CDR3, as DNA: TGTGCCAGCAGTTTTAGCGGGGAAAGCTACGAGCAGTACTTC. This sequence encodes CASSFSGESYEQYF.